A selection of T cell receptor beta chains follows, all from one sample in a study of cytomegalovirus exposure and HLA in healthy donors. Sequenced by immunoSEQ multiplex PCR; TCRdb stores in-frame clones only, minus some. The profile covers 160,000 or so clones, with around nine tenths appearing a single time and 1.4% taken by the ten largest. Material: PBMCs. The source is a woman under 40 in good health and CMV-seronegative. CDR3s include the opening cysteine and the closing phenylalanine or tryptophan. D genes are given only for firm matches. Not every row has a clone size; where given, it reads once, few, many or a size class.

D	size	V	J	CDR3	DNA
.	.	TRBV7-9	TRBJ1-1	CASSLPRALAGVYTEAFF	TGTGCCAGCAGCCTACCACGAGCACTGGCGGGGGTGTACACTGAAGCTTTCTTT
.	.	TRBV19	TRBJ2-5	CASSIGPLARETQYF	TGTGCCAGTAGTATAGGCCCCCTAGCCCGAGAGACCCAGTACTTC
TRBD1	.	TRBV11-3	TRBJ2-2	CASSTGTGNTGELFF	TGTGCCAGCAGCACTGGGACAGGGAACACCGGGGAGCTGTTTTTT
.	.	TRBV30	TRBJ1-2	CAWNSPVGYTF	TGTGCCTGGAACTCTCCCGTTGGCTACACCTTC
.	few	TRBV6-4	TRBJ2-1	CASSATGSPYNEQFF	TGTGCCAGCAGTGCAACGGGGAGCCCGTACAATGAGCAGTTCTTC
TRBD1	.	TRBV30	TRBJ1-2	CAWSGRTGGYRGYTF	TGTGCCTGGAGTGGAAGGACAGGGGGCTACCGTGGCTACACCTTC
TRBD2	once	TRBV9	TRBJ2-3	CASSVDLAGGPLGTQYF	TGTGCCAGCAGCGTAGATCTAGCGGGGGGCCCCCTAGGTACGCAGTATTTT
.	.	TRBV9	TRBJ1-2	CASSVGGSYYGYTF	TGTGCCAGCAGCGTAGGTGGGAGCTACTATGGCTACACCTTC
.	.	TRBV5-1	TRBJ2-3	CASSLTSTDTQYF	TGCGCCAGCAGCTTAACTAGCACAGATACGCAGTATTTT
.	.	TRBV7-2	TRBJ2-2	CASSLVANTGELFF	TGTGCCAGCAGCTTAGTCGCGAACACCGGGGAGCTGTTTTTT
TRBD1	.	TRBV9	TRBJ2-2	CASSASDRAGGELFF	TGTGCCAGCAGCGCGTCGGACAGGGCTGGCGGGGAGCTGTTTTTT
TRBD1	.	TRBV5-1	TRBJ1-2	CASSHDRVIGYTF	TGCGCCAGCAGCCATGACAGGGTGATCGGCTACACCTTC
TRBD2	.	TRBV19	TRBJ2-3	CASSINAGGPDDTQYF	TGTGCCAGTAGTATCAACGCGGGGGGGCCGGACGATACGCAGTATTTT
.	.	TRBV7-2	TRBJ2-7	CASSLDRTTYEQYF	TGTGCCAGCAGCTTAGACCGAACAACCTACGAGCAGTACTTC
.	few	TRBV19	TRBJ1-1	CASSTGRGTEAFF	TGTGCCAGTAGTACTGGACGGGGCACTGAAGCTTTCTTT
.	.	TRBV19	TRBJ1-2	CASISLDSPTEGYTF	TGTGCCAGTATATCCTTGGACAGCCCAACTGAAGGCTACACCTTC
.	.	TRBV14	TRBJ2-3	CASSHLGDTQYF	TGTGCCAGCAGCCACCTCGGGGATACGCAGTATTTT
.	.	TRBV5-1	TRBJ2-2	CASSPVGPLAGELFF	TGCGCCAGCAGCCCGGTGGGGCCATTGGCCGGGGAGCTGTTTTTT
TRBD2	.	TRBV19	TRBJ2-7	CASSMFSGGTYEQYF	TGTGCCAGTAGTATGTTTAGCGGGGGAACCTACGAGCAGTACTTC
.	.	TRBV6-6	TRBJ1-2	CATGGTFYGYTF	TGTGCCACCGGGGGGACCTTCTATGGCTACACCTTC
.	once	TRBV4-2	TRBJ1-5	CASSQEGTQIQPQHF	TGTGCCAGCAGCCAAGAAGGGACTCAAATTCAGCCCCAGCATTTT
TRBD1	.	TRBV2	TRBJ1-6	CASGDRVSPLHF	TGTGCCAGCGGGGACAGGGTTTCACCCCTCCACTTT